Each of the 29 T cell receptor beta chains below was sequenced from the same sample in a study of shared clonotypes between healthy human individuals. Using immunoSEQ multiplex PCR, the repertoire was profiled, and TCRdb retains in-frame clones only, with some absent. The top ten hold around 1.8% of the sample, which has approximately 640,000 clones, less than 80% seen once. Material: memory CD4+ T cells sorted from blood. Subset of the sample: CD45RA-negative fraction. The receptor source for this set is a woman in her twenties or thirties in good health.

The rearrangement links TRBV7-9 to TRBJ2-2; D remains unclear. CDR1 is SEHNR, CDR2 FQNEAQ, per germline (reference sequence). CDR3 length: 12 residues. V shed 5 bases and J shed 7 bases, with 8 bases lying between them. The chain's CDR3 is CASSRAVGELFF. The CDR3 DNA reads TGTGCCAGCAGCCGGGCCGTCGGGGAGCTGTTTTTT.

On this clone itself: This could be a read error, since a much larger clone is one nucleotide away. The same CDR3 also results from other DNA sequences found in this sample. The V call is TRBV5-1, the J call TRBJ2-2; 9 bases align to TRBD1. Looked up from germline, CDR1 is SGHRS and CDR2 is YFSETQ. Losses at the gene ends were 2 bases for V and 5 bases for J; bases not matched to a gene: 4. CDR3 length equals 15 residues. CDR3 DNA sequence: TGCGCCAGCAGCTTTGGGGACAGGGATACCGGGGAGCTGTTTTTT. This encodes CASSFGDRDTGELFF. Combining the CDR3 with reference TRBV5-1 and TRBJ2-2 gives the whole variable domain KAGVTQTPRYLIKTRGQQVTLSCSPISGHRSVSWYQQTPGQGLQFLFEYFSETQRNKGNFPGRFSGRQFSNSRSEMNVSTLELGDSALYLCASSFGDRDTGELFFGEGSRLTVL.

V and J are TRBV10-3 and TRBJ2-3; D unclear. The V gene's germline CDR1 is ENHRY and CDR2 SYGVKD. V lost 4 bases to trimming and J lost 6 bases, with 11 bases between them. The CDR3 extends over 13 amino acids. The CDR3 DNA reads TGTGCCATCAGTGCCCCGGGCCAGGATACGCAGTATTTT. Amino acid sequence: CAISAPGQDTQYF.

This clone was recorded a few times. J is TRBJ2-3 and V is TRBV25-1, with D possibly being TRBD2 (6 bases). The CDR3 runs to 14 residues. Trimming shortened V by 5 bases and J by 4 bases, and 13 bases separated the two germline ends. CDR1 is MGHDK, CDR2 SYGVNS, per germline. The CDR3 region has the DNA TGTGCCAGCAGTCTCTCCGGGGGAGCAGATACGCAGTATTTT. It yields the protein CASSLSGGADTQYF.

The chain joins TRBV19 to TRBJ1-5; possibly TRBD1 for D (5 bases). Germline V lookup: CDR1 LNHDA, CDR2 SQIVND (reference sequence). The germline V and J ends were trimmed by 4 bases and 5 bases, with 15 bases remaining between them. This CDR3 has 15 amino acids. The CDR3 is CASSKVPDTYQPQHF. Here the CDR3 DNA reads TGTGCCAGTAGTAAGGTGCCGGACACCTATCAGCCCCAGCATTTT.

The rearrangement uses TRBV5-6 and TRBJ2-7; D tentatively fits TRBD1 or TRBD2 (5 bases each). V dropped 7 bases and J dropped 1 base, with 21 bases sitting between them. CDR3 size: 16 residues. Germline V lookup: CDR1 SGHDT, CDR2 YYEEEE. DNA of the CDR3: TGTGCCAGCCAGGGACGCCTGACAGCGCAATCCTACGAGCAGTACTTC. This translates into CASQGRLTAQSYEQYF.

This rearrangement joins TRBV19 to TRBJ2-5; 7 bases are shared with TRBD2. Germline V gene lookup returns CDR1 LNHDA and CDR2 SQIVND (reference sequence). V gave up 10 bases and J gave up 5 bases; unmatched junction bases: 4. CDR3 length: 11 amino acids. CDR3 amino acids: CATGTTETQYF. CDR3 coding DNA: TGTGCCACCGGGACTACCGAGACCCAGTACTTC.

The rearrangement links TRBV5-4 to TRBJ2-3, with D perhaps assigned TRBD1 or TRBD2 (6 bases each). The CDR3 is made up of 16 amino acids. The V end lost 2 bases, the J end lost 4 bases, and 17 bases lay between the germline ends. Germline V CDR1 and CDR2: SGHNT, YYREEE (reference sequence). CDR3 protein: CASSFRSGGRADTQYF. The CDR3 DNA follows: TGTGCCAGCAGCTTCCGGTCCGGGGGCAGAGCAGATACGCAGTATTTT.

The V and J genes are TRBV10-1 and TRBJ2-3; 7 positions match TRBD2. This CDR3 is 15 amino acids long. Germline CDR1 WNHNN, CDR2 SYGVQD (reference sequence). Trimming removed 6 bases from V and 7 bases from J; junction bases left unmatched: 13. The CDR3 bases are TGCGCCAGCAGCAGCGGGGCGGGGTCCCGGTATACGCAGTATTTT. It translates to CASSSGAGSRYTQYF.

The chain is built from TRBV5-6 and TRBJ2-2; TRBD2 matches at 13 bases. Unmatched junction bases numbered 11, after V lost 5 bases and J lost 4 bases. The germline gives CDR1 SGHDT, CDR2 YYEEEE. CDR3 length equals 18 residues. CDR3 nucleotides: TGTGCCAGCAGTTCAAGGACTAGCGGGAGTAGGGTCACCGGGGAGCTGTTTTTT. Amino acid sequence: CASSSRTSGSRVTGELFF.

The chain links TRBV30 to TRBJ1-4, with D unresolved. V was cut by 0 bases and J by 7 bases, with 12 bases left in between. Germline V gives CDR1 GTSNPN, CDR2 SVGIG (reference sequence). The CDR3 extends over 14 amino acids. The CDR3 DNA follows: TGTGCCTGGAGTGTACTAGGGCTCCGTGAAAAACTGTTTTTT. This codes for CAWSVLGLREKLFF.

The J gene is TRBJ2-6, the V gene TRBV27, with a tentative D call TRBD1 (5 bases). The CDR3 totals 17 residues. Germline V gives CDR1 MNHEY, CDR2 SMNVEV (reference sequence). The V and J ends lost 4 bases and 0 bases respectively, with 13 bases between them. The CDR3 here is CASSYDRIPSGANVLTF. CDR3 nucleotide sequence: TGTGCCAGCAGTTACGACAGAATTCCCTCTGGGGCCAACGTCCTGACTTTC. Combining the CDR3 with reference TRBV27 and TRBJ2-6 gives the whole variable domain EAQVTQNPRYLITVTGKKLTVTCSQNMNHEYMSWYRQDPGLGLRQIYYSMNVEVTDKGDVPEGYKVSRKEKRNFPLILESPSPNQTSLYFCASSYDRIPSGANVLTFGAGSRLTVL.

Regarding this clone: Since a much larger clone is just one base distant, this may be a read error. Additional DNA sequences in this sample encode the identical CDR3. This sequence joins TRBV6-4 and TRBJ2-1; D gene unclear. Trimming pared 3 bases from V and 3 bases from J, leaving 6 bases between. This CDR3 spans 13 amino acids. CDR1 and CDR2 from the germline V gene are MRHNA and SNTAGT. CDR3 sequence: CASSDSDYNEQFF. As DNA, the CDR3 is TGTGCCAGCAGTGATTCGGACTACAATGAGCAGTTCTTC.

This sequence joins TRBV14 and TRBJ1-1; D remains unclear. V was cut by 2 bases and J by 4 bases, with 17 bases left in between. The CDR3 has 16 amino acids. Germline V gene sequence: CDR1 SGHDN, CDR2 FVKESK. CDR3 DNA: TGTGCCAGCAGCCAAAGGTATATCGTAACAACCACTGAAGCTTTCTTT. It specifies CASSQRYIVTTTEAFF.

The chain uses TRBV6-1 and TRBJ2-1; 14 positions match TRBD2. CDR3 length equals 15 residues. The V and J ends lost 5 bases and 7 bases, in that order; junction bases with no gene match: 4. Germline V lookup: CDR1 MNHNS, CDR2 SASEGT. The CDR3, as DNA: TGTGCCAGCAGTAGGACTAGCGGGAGGTATAATGAGCAGTTCTTC. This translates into CASSRTSGRYNEQFF.

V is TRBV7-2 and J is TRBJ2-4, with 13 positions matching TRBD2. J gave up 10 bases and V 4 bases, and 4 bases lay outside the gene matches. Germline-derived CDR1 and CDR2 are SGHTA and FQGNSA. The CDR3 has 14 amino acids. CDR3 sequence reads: CASSSGLAGAIQYF. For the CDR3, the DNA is TGTGCCAGCAGCTCCGGACTAGCGGGGGCAATTCAGTACTTC.

The CDR3 DNA follows: TGTGCCAGCAGCTTAGGTGGGACTCAGAACAATGAGCAGTTCTTC. It specifies CASSLGGTQNNEQFF. The genes are TRBV11-3 and TRBJ2-1; possibly TRBD2 for D (6 bases). Per the germline V gene, CDR1 is SGHNT and CDR2 is YENEEA. CDR3 length: 15 amino acids. V was cut by 1 base and J by 5 bases, with 12 bases left in between.

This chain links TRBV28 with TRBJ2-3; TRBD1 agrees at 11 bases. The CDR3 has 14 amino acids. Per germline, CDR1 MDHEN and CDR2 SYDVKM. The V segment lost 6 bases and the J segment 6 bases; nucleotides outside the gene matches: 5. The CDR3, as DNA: TGTGCCAGCAGCTATGGACAGGGGGCGGATACGCAGTATTTT. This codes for CASSYGQGADTQYF.

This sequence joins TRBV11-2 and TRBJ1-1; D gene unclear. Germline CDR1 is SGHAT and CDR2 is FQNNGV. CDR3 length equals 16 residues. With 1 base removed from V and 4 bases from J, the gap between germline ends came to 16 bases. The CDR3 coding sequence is TGTGCCAGCAGCTTAGGGTCAAGTCTCAGGAGCACTGAAGCTTTCTTT. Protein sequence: CASSLGSSLRSTEAFF.

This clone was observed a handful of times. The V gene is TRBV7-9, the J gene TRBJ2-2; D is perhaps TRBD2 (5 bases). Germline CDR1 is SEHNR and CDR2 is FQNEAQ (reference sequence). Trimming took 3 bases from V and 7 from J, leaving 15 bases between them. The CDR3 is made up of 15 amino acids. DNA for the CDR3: TGTGCCAGCAGCTTGGAGTGGATGAGCGGCGGGGAGCTGTTTTTT. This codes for CASSLEWMSGGELFF.

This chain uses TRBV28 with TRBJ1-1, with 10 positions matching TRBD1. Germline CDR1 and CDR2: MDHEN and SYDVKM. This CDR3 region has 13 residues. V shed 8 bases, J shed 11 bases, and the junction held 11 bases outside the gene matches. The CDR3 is CASGIRDRGKAFF. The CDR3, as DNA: TGTGCCAGCGGAATCAGGGACAGGGGAAAGGCTTTCTTT.

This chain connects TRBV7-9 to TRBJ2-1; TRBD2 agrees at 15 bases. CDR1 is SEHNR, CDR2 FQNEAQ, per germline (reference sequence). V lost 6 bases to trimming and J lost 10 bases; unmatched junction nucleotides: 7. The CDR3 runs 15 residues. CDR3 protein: CASRKGLAGGGEQFF. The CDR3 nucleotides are TGTGCCAGCAGGAAGGGACTAGCGGGGGGAGGCGAGCAGTTCTTC.

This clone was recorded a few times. CDR3 protein: CASKTGVPNEKLFF. CDR3 sequence (DNA): TGTGCCAGCAAAACAGGGGTCCCTAATGAAAAACTGTTTTTT. The V and J genes are TRBV28 and TRBJ1-4; 7 bases agree with TRBD1. The CDR3 is 14 amino acids. Per the germline V gene, CDR1 is MDHEN and CDR2 is SYDVKM. Unmatched junction bases numbered 5, after V lost 7 bases and J lost 3 bases. Drawing the rest from reference TRBV28 and TRBJ1-4, the complete variable domain is DVKVTQSSRYLVKRTGEKVFLECVQDMDHENMFWYRQDPGLGLRLIYFSYDVKMKEKGDIPEGYSVSREKKERFSLILESASTNQTSMYLCASKTGVPNEKLFFGSGTQLSVL.

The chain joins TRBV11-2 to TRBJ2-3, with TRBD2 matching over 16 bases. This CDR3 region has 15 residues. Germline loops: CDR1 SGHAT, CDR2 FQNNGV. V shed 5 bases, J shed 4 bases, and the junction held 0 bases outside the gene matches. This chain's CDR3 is CASSGTSGRADTQYF. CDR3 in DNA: TGTGCCAGCAGCGGGACTAGCGGGAGGGCAGATACGCAGTATTTT.

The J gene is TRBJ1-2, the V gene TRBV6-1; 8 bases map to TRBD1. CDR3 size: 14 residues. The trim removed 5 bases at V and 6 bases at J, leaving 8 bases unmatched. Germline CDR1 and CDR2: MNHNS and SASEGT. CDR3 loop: CASSTPGQVNGYTF. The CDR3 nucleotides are TGTGCCAGCAGTACACCGGGACAGGTCAATGGCTACACCTTC.

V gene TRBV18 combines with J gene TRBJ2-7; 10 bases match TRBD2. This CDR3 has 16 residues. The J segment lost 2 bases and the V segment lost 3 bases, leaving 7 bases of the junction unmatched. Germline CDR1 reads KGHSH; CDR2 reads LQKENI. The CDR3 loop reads CASSPSGLAEAYEQYF. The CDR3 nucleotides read TGTGCCAGCTCACCCTCCGGACTAGCGGAAGCCTACGAGCAGTACTTC.

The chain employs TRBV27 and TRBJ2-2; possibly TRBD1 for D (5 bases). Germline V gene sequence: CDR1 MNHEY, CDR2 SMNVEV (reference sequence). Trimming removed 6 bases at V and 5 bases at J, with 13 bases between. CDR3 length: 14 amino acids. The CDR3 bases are TGTGCCAGCAGGGCAGGACAACGTACCGGGGAGCTGTTTTTT. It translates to CASRAGQRTGELFF.

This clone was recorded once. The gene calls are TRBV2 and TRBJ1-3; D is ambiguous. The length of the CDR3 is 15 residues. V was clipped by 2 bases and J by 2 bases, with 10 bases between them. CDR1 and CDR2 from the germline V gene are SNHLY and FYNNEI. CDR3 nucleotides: TGTGCCAGCAGTGAAATACGTTCCACTGGAAACACCATATATTTT. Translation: CASSEIRSTGNTIYF. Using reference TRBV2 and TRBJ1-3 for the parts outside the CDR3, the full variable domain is EPEVTQTPSHQVTQMGQEVILRCVPISNHLYFYWYRQILGQKVEFLVSFYNNEISEKSEIFDDQFSVERPDGSNFTLKIRSTKLEDSAMYFCASSEIRSTGNTIYFGEGSWLTVV.

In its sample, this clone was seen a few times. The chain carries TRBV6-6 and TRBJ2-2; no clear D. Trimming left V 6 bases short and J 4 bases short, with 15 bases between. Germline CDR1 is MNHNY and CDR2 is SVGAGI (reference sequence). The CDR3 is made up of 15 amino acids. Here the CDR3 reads CASRIDNRVTGELFF. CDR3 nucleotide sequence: TGTGCCAGCAGAATCGACAACCGGGTCACCGGGGAGCTGTTTTTT.